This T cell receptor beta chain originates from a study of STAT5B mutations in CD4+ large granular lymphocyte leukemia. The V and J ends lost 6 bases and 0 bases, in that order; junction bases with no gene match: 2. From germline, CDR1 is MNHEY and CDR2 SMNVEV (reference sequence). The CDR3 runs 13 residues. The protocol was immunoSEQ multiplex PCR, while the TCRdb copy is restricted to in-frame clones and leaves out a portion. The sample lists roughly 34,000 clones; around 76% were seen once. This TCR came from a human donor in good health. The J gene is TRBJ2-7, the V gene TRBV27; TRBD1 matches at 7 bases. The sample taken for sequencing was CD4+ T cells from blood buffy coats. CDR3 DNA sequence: TGTGCCAGCAGACGGGACAGCTCCTACGAGCAGTACTTC. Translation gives CASRRDSSYEQYF.